This T cell receptor (beta chain) was found in a study of blood T cell repertoires in COVID-19. CDR1 is KGHSH and CDR2 is LQKENI in the germline V gene. This CDR3 comprises 15 residues. Trimming took off 3 bases at V and 0 bases at J, with 8 bases between the two ends. Source study methods: Amplification of reference gene primers was used by the study to estimate nucleated cell counts. The protocol was immunoSEQ multiplex PCR, while the TCRdb copy is restricted to in-frame clones and leaves out a portion. D and trimming come from the DNA, and the V and J calls and clone size come from that table. The sample holds over 85,000 clones, 87% seen once.

The TCR originated in a human donor in a cohort sampled during active COVID-19. This sequence joins TRBV18 and TRBJ1-4; D not resolved. Sequenced sample: peripheral blood. For the CDR3, the DNA is TGTGCCAGCTCACCGTTTCCTGCAACTAATGAAAAACTGTTTTTT. This gives the protein CASSPFPATNEKLFF.